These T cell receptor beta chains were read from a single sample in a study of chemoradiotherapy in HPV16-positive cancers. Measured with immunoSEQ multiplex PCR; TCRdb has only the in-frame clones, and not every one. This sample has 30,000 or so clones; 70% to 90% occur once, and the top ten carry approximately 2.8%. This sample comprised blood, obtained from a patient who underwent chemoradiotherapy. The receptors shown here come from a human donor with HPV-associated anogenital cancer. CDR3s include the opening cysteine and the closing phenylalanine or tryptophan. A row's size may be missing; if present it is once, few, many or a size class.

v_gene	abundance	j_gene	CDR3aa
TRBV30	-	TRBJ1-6	CAWRDSYNSPLHF
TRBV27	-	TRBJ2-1	CASRYRTRGSNEQFF
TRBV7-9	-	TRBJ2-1	CASSKPGQLYNEQFF
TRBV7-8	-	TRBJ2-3	CASSFGSGGPDTQYF
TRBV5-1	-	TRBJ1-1	CASSVGQGVTEAFF
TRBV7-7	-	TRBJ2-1	CASSPDHESHREQFF
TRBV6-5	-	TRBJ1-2	CAWRGLITRYTF
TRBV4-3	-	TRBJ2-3	CASSDRRGDTQYF
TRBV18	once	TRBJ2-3	CASSPLQGDTDTQYF
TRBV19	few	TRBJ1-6	CASTPRGPIGSPLHF
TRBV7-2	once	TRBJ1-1	CASSPRGVHTEAFF
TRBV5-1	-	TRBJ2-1	CASSLDWRVTNNEQFF
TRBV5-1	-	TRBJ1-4	CASSGGRPNEKLFF
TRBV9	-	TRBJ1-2	CASSQLDSYGYTF
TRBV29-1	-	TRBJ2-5	CSVTGTGAGLETQYF
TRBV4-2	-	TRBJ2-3	CASSQEAGGYTDTQYF
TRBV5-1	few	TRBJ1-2	CASSLDGLGIGYTF
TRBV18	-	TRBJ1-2	CASSPTTAANYGYTF
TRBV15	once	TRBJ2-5	CATSEIPEETQYF
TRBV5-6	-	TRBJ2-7	CASSHRLAGAYEQYF
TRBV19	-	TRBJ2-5	CASSIGQGRETQYF
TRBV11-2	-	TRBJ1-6	CASSPPRGLSSPLHF
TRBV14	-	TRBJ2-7	CASSFLAGGLRQYF
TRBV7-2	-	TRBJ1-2	CASSLEVKLAASVYGYTF
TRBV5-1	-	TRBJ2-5	CASSLARPQETQYF
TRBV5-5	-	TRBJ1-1	CASSGDPGRIFTEAFF
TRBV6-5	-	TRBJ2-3	CASSYAGGPPDTQYF
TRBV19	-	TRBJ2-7	CASSLGSLAGGEQYF
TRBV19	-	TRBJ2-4	CASSIDLLWGTSGSSAKNIQYF
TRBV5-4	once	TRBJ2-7	CASSETGYEQYF
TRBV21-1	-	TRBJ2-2	CASSKVLTSGRALDTGELFF
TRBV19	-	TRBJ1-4	CASSIGTRGSEKLFF
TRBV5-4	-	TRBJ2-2	CAASSGNTGELFF
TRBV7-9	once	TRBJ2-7	CVTGEGYEQYF
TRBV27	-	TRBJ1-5	CASRFDSGNNQPQHF
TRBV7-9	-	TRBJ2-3	CASSLSTGGRSTDTQYF
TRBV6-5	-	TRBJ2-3	CASSYSRQGTQYF
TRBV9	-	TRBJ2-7	CASSLGGSGPYEQYF
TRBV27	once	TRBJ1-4	CASSLTPRGGSANEKLFF
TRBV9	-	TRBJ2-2	CASSIRTSGGPGELFF
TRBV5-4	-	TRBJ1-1	CASSFLGVRNTEAFF
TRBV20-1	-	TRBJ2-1	CSASPDHEQFF
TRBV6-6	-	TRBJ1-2	CASSLTTFSYGYTF
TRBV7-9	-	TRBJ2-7	CASSRFGTAKGEQYF
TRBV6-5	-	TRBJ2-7	CASSRMGLAGEQYF
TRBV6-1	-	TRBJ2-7	CASSGLIYEQYF
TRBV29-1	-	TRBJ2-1	CSVEDGAVSSYNEQFF
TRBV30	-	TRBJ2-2	CAWRAAGGRSGELFF
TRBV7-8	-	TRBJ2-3	CASSPNRGGLADTQYF
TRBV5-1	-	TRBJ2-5	CASSSQGTRETQYF